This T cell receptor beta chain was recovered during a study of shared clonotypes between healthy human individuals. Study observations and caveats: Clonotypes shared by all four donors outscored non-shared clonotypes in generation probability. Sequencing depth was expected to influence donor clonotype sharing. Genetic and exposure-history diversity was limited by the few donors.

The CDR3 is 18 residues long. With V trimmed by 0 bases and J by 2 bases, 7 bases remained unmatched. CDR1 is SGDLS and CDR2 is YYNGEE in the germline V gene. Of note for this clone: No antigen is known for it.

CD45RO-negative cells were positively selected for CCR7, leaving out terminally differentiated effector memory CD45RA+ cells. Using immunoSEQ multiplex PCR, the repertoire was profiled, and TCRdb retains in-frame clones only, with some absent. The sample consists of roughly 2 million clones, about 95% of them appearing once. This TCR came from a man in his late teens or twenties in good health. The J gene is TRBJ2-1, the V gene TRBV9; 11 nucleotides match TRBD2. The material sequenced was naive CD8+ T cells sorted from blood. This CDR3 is CASSVARLAGGPYNEQFF. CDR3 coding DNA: TGTGCCAGCAGCGTAGCCCGGCTAGCGGGGGGACCCTACAATGAGCAGTTCTTC.